This paragraph reports one TCR beta chain. Original processing notes: Scientists estimated how many nucleated cells there were by amplifying reference gene primers. Measured with immunoSEQ multiplex PCR; TCRdb has only the in-frame clones, and not every one. The V and J calls and clone size were taken over from that table, and D and trimming were inferred from the DNA. The data contain 200,000 to 300,000 clones, roughly 86% of them singletons. Seattle-derived patients entered the study during active infection and were followed longitudinally. This record belongs to a study of blood T cell repertoires in COVID-19. Per germline, CDR1 SGHDN and CDR2 FVKESK. Trimming at V came to 4 bases and at J to 4 bases, leaving 6 bases not matched to a gene. The CDR3 is 16 residues long.

Sequencing input: peripheral blood. V gene TRBV14 combines with J gene TRBJ2-6, with 8 bases that match TRBD1. This sequence originates from a woman aged 55-75 years with COVID-19, enrolled during active disease. CDR3 in DNA: TGTGCCAGCAGCCTCCGGACAGGGAGCGGGGCCAACGTCCTGACTTTC. It specifies CASSLRTGSGANVLTF. Drawing the rest from reference TRBV14 and TRBJ2-6, the complete variable domain is EAGVTQFPSHSVIEKGQTVTLRCDPISGHDNLYWYRRVMGKEIKFLLHFVKESKQDESGMPNNRFLAERTGGTYSTLKVQPAELEDSGVYFCASSLRTGSGANVLTFGAGSRLTVL.